These 14 T cell receptor beta chains were all obtained from the same sample, sequenced in a study of T cells in Graves' hyperthyroidism and ophthalmopathy. Researchers took RNA transcripts and amplified the TCR beta CDR3 regions from them. The HTBI set primed first-round TCR CDR3 RT-PCR. TCRdb recomputed calls from the multiplex PCR reads with MiXCR, one row per CDR3 protein. The profile covers under 650,000 distinct CDR3 sequences, with about 16% appearing a single time and approximately 3.8% taken by the ten largest. Sequenced: blood. The receptors stem from a woman under 40 with Graves' hyperthyroidism.

The rearrangement uses TRBV7-9 and TRBJ2-6; 7 bases fit TRBD1. V lost 5 bases, J lost 3 bases, and 16 bases stayed unmatched. The CDR3 extends over 19 amino acids. Germline values: CDR1 SEHNR, CDR2 FQNEAQ (reference sequence). CDR3 bases: TGTGCCAGCAGCGCAACCTACACAGGGGCCCGCTTTGGGGCCAACGTCCTGACTTTC. Translated: CASSATYTGARFGANVLTF.

With regard to this clonotype: This may be a read error, as it is one base from a much larger clone. J is TRBJ2-7 and V is TRBV30; the D gene is possibly TRBD2 (6 bases). CDR3 length: 12 amino acids. In germline, CDR1 is GTSNPN, CDR2 SVGIG (reference sequence). In DNA, the CDR3 is TGTGCCTGGGGGGGACTCTCCTACGATCAGTACTTC. Protein product: CAWGGLSYDQYF.

This clonotype was seen at least ten times. The rearrangement joins TRBV28 to TRBJ1-2; 7 positions match TRBD1. In germline, CDR1 is MDHEN, CDR2 SYDVKM. J lost 4 bases, V lost 5 bases, and 10 bases had no gene match. The CDR3 runs to 15 residues. This CDR3 reads CASSASRDRIYGYTF. The CDR3, as DNA: TGTGCCAGCAGTGCTTCCCGGGACAGAATCTATGGCTACACCTTC.

This clonotype was counted many times. CDR3 loop: CASKLGGHQPDREQFF. In DNA, the CDR3 is TGTGCCAGCAAGCTTGGGGGCCACCAACCGGATCGGGAGCAGTTCTTC. The chain links TRBV7-2 to TRBJ2-1, with a tentative D call TRBD1 (6 bases). Germline CDR1 is SGHTA and CDR2 is FQGNSA. Trimming took 7 bases from V and 10 from J, leaving 26 bases between them. The CDR3 has 16 amino acids.

This clonotype was counted ten times or more. The chain joins TRBV6-1 to TRBJ2-7, with D uncertain. Germline-derived CDR1 and CDR2 are MNHNS and SASEGT. CDR3 length: 11 residues. V lost 6 bases to trimming and J lost 5 bases, with 8 bases between them. Here the CDR3 DNA reads TGTGCCAGCAGCAGAGAGGACGAGCAGTACTTC. Translation gives CASSREDEQYF.

The sample holds a few counts of this clonotype. The chain joins TRBV27 to TRBJ1-2, with D unresolved. Germline V gene sequence: CDR1 MNHEY, CDR2 SMNVEV (reference sequence). V lost 4 bases to trimming and J lost 4 bases, with 10 bases between them. The CDR3 loop spans 13 amino acids. This chain's CDR3 is CASSYGATYGYTF. In DNA, the CDR3 is TGTGCCAGCAGTTATGGTGCCACCTATGGCTACACCTTC.

This clonotype has a handful of counts. This chain links TRBV12-3 or TRBV12-4 with TRBJ2-1; D not resolved. The CDR3 spans 15 residues. V was cut by 2 bases and J by 9 bases, with 17 bases left in between. The CDR3 nucleotides are TGTGCCAGCAGTTTACTCGTCCGGGTCCCCAGTGAGCAGTTCTTC. Its protein is CASSLLVRVPSEQFF.

This clonotype appeared a few times. J is TRBJ2-7 and V is TRBV3-1; D tentatively fits TRBD1 or TRBD2 (5 bases each). Germline V gene lookup returns CDR1 LGHDT and CDR2 YNNKEL (reference sequence). This CDR3 is built from 13 residues. Trimming left V 4 bases short and J 5 bases short, with 12 bases between. The CDR3: CASSPARGNEQYF. The CDR3 DNA follows: TGTGCCAGCAGCCCCGCCCGGGGCAACGAGCAGTACTTC.

This clonotype came up a few times. The chain recombines TRBV7-9 with TRBJ1-1; D not certain. Trimming removed 5 bases from V and 11 bases from J, with 12 bases in between. Germline V gene data show CDR1 as SEHNR and CDR2 as FQNEAQ (reference sequence). This CDR3 contains 11 residues. The CDR3, as DNA: TGTGCCAGCAGCGCCGATAGTTGGGCTTTCTTT. This sequence encodes CASSADSWAFF.

This clonotype was picked up many times. CDR3 region: CASTDYNEQFF. In nucleotides, the CDR3 is TGTGCCAGCACAGATTACAATGAGCAGTTCTTC. The chain is built from TRBV6-2 or TRBV6-3 and TRBJ2-1; no clear D gene. There are 11 residues in the CDR3. Per the germline V gene, CDR1 is MNHEY and CDR2 is SVGEGT. The germline V and J ends were trimmed by 7 bases and 4 bases, with 5 bases remaining between them.

As to this clonotype: This may arise from a read error, as a much more abundant clone is one base away. The V gene is TRBV6-9, the J gene TRBJ1-1; possibly TRBD1 for D (5 bases). The CDR3 covers 12 residues. Germline V gene lookup returns CDR1 MNHGY and CDR2 SVAAGI. V was shortened by 3 bases and J by 11 bases, with 13 bases between the two germline ends. Here the CDR3 DNA reads TGTGCCAGCAGTTACGCGGGACCGACGGCTTTCTTT. Its translation: CASSYAGPTAFF.

This clonotype turned up a few times. The J gene is TRBJ2-4, the V gene TRBV30; D is uncertain. The CDR3 runs 11 residues. V gave up 4 bases and J gave up 6 bases, with 7 bases separating them. Per germline, CDR1 GTSNPN and CDR2 SVGIG (reference sequence). Here the CDR3 DNA reads TGTGCCTGGACCCCAGGAAACATTCAGTACTTC. Amino acids: CAWTPGNIQYF.

This clonotype was picked up many times. The genes are TRBV28 and TRBJ1-5; D gene uncertain. CDR1 and CDR2 from the germline V gene are MDHEN and SYDVKM. V lost 7 bases and J 2 bases, leaving 15 bases between the germline ends. This CDR3 is built from 15 residues. The CDR3: CASNARSHGNQPQHF. The CDR3 region has the DNA TGTGCCAGCAACGCGCGGAGCCACGGCAATCAGCCCCAGCATTTT.

The V gene is TRBV29-1, the J gene TRBJ2-3; D gene unclear. Trimming pared 3 bases from V and 5 bases from J, leaving 12 bases between. In germline, CDR1 is SQVTM, CDR2 ANQGSEA. CDR3 length: 13 residues. The CDR3 region has the DNA TGCAGCGTTGACTCCACACTACGAGATACGCAGTATTTT. Residues: CSVDSTLRDTQYF.